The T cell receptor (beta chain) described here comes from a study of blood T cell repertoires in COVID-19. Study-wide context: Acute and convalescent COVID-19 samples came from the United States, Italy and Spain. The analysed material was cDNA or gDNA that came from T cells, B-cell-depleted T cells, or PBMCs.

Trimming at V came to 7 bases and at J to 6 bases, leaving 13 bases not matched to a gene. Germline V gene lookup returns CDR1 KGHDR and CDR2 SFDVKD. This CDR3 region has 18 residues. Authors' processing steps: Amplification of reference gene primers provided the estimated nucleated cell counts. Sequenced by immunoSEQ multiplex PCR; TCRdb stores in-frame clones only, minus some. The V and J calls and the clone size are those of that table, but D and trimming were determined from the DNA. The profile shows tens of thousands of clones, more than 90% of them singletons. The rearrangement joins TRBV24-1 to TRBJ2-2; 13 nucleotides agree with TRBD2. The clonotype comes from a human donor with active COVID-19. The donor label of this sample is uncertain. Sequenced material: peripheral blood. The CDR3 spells CATRRDTRTSGSAGELFF. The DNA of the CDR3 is TGTGCCACCAGACGGGACACTAGGACTAGCGGGAGCGCCGGGGAGCTGTTTTTT.